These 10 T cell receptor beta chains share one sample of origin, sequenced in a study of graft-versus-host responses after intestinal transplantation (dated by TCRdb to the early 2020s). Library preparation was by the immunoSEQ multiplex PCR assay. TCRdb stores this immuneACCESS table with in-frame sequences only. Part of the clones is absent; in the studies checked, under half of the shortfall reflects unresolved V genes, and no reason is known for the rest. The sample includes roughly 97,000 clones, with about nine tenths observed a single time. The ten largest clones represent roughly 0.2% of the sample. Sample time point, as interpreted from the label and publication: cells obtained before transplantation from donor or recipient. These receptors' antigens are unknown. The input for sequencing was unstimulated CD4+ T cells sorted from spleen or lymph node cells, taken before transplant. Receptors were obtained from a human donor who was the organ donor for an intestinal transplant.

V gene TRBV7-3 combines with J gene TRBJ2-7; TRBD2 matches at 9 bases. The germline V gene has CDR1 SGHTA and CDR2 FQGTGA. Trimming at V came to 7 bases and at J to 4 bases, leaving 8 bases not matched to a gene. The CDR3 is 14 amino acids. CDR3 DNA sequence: TGTGCCAGCACCCAAGCGGGGGGAACGTACGAGCAGTACTTC. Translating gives CASTQAGGTYEQYF. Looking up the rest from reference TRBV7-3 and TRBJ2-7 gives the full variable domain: GAGVSQTPSNKVTEKGKYVELRCDPISGHTALYWYRQSLGQGPEFLIYFQGTGAADDSGLPNDRFFAVRPEGSVSTLKIQRTERGDSAVYLCASTQAGGTYEQYFGPGTRLTVT.

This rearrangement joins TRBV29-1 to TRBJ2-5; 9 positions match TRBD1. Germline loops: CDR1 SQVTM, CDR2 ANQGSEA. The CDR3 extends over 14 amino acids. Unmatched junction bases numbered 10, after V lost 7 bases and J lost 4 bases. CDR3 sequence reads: CSGSTGGASETQYF. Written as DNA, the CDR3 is TGCAGCGGGAGCACAGGGGGCGCATCAGAGACCCAGTACTTC.

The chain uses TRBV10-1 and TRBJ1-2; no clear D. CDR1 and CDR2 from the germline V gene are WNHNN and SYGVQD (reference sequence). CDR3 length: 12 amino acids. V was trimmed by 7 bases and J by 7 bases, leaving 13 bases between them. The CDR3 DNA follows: TGCGCCAGCATTACTAACACGAGTGGCTACACCTTC. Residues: CASITNTSGYTF.

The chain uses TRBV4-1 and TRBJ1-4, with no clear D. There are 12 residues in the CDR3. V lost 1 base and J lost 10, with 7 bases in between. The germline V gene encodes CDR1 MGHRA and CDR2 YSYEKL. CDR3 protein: CASSQGGRKLFF. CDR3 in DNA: TGCGCCAGCAGCCAAGGCGGCAGAAAACTGTTTTTT.

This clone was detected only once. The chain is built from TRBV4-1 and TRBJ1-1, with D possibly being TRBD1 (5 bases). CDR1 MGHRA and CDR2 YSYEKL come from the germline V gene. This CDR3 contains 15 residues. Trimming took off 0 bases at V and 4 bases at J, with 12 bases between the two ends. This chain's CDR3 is CASSQDLRAGTEAFF. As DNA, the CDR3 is TGCGCCAGCAGCCAAGATCTCAGGGCCGGCACTGAAGCTTTCTTT.

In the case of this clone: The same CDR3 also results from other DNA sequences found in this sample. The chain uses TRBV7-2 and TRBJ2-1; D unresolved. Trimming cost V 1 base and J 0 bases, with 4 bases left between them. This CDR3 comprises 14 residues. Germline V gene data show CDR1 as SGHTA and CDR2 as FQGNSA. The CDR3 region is CASSLGSSYNEQFF. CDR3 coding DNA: TGTGCCAGCAGCTTAGGGAGCTCCTACAATGAGCAGTTCTTC.

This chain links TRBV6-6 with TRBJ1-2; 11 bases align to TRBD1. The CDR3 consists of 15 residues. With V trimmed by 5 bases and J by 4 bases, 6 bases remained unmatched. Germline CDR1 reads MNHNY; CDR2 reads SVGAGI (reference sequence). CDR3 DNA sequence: TGTGCCAGCAGTGACGGGACAGGGGGTTCCTATGGCTACACCTTC. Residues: CASSDGTGGSYGYTF.

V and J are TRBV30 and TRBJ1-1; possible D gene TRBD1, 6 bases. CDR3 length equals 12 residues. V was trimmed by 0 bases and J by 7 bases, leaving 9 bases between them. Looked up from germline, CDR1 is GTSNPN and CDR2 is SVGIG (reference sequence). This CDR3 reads CAWSVRGGEAFF. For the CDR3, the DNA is TGTGCCTGGAGTGTCAGGGGTGGTGAAGCTTTCTTT.

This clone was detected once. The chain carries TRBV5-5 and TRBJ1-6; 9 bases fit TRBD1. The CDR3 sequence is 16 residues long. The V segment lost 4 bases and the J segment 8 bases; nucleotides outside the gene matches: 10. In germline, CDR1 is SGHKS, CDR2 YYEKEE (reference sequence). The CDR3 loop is CASSRGWGQGHSPLHF. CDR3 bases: TGTGCCAGCAGCCGAGGGTGGGGACAGGGACATTCACCCCTCCACTTT.

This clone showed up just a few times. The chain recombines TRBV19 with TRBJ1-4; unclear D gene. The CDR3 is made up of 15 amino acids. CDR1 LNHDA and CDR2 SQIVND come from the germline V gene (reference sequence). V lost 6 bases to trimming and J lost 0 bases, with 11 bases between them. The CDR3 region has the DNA TGTGCCAGTAGCCCTGCGGGGACAACTAATGAAAAACTGTTTTTT. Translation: CASSPAGTTNEKLFF.